This T cell receptor (beta chain) derives from a study of cytotoxic CD8 clonotypes in ibrutinib-treated CLL (dated by TCRdb to the early 2020s). For the study in its entirety: In this cohort, about 16 patients were treatment-naive and fewer than 13 were relapsed/refractory, while about 17 had unmutated IGHV. Partial responses were observed in roughly 24 patients and complete responses in 2; after a median follow-up of 68 months, remission was maintained in 15 or so patients and progression was observed in some twelve. Response samples were taken after a median of 12 months on treatment, ranging from roughly 6 to 36 months. On average, each sample yielded 255,043 productive templates and over 90,000 productive rearrangements. Longitudinal samples were obtainable from about 30% of the roughly 86 participants in the trial. Cryopreserved peripheral blood mononuclear cells were collected before treatment, at response, and at either disease progression or sustained remission. Every remission and progressive disease sample was obtained while ibrutinib was still being received by the patients.

The sample's time point, from its label and the paper: progressive disease on ibrutinib. For TCR beta library preparation, approximately 1.8 micrograms of genomic DNA was extracted from cryopreserved PBMCs. Longitudinal blood samples from CLL patients on ibrutinib monotherapy underwent high-throughput TCR beta sequencing. The patients took part in an open-label, single-center phase 2 trial of ibrutinib monotherapy. Results and caveats for the whole study, not just this receptor: Baseline clonality was found to be higher than that of age-matched healthy donors and was strongly correlated with circulating CD8+ T-cell counts. Public clonotypes were found to be uncommon and were observed to contract or remain stable during treatment; the increase in clonality was shown to reflect expansion of private clonotypes at ibrutinib response. Clonality increased at ibrutinib response, stayed stable in sustained remission, and fell back toward baseline at progression. Lymph node repertoires were not examined, and the timing of sampling was not matched between patients in sustained remission and those whose disease progressed.

Remarks on this clone: The target of this receptor is not known. It has no much larger one-base neighbor in the sample; base qualities were not kept.

On a MiSeq, deep resolution sequencing aimed for a depth between 1 in 1 million and 1 in 200,000 T cells, with each clonotype covered about 9.2x on average. The immunoSEQ hsTCRB Kit was used to generate TCR beta libraries. Concerning the study's data processing: Data were analyzed with ImmunoSEQ Data Assistant and ImmunoSEQ Analyzer, with V, D and J genes assigned per IMGT definitions. Clonality, with values ranging from 0 to 1, was calculated as one minus the normalized Shannon entropy of productive rearrangement frequencies. Only overrepresented clonotypes making up at least 0.05% of the repertoire of each patient were included in the public clonotype analysis. Around 14 repertoires from age-matched healthy donors, obtained from immuneACCESS, served as clonality controls. The clones in this table, taken by TCRdb from immuneACCESS, are in-frame only. Not every clone is retained; where verified, under half of the shortfall comes from an unresolved V gene, and the cause of the rest is unknown. V, J and clone size are those of that table, while D and trimming were read from the DNA. In this sample the table shows around 160,000 clones, around nine tenths of which occur a single time. The top ten clones comprise around 3% of the sample.

This TCR was recovered from a human donor with chronic lymphocytic leukemia. This specimen was PBMCs, taken at disease progression, from a patient treated with ibrutinib.

The CDR3 reads CASSVRGGRIPDTQYF. The sequenced DNA: TGTGCCAGCAGCGTAAGGGGCGGGAGAATCCCAGATACGCAGTATTTT. The chain is encoded by TRBV7-3 joined to TRBJ2-3, with 7 bases matching TRBD2. CDR1 and CDR2 were assigned from the germline V gene as SGHTA and FQGTGA. Germline trimming: 5 bases from V, 4 bases from J; junction bases outside gene matches: 12. The CDR3 goes from the cysteine to the phenylalanine over 16 residues. Only the CDR3 part of the read is kept: 48 bases, read in frame from the first base.